A selection of T cell receptor beta chains follows, all from one sample in a study of T cell responses to AZD1222 COVID-19 vaccine. Profiling relied on immunoSEQ multiplex PCR, and the TCRdb table lists in-frame clones only, not all of them. The profile shows more than 100,000 clones, about nine tenths of them singletons. Sequenced here: peripheral blood, sampled on day 0 of AZD1222 vaccination. These TCRs come from an adult in good health. Each CDR3 is given with its conserved first and last residue. The D gene is left open where the match is weak. Part of the rows lack a size; the others show once, few, many or a class for expanded clones.

-	TRBD2	TRBV20-1	TRBJ2-2	TGCAGTGCTAGTAGCGGGTCCACCGGGGAGCTGTTTTTT	CSASSGSTGELFF
-	TRBD2	TRBV18	TRBJ2-3	TGTGCCAGCTCACCACCTAGCGGGAGTACAGATACGCAGTATTTT	CASSPPSGSTDTQYF
-	-	TRBV13	TRBJ1-3	TGTGCCAGCAGTAATGACAACTCTGGAAACACCATATATTTT	CASSNDNSGNTIYF
-	-	TRBV28	TRBJ1-1	TGTGCCAGCAGTGTCATAGGACGCGGGAACACTGAAGCTTTCTTT	CASSVIGRGNTEAFF
-	-	TRBV5-8	TRBJ1-5	TGTGCCAGCAGCGCCGGGGCTGGTTTCAGCAATCAGCCCCAGCATTTT	CASSAGAGFSNQPQHF
-	-	TRBV14	TRBJ2-3	TGTGCCAGCAGCCCATTAGCGGATACGCAGTATTTT	CASSPLADTQYF
-	-	TRBV5-4	TRBJ2-3	TGTGCCAGCAGCTTCCGCGGGGGCACAGATACGCAGTATTTT	CASSFRGGTDTQYF
-	-	TRBV27	TRBJ2-2	TGTGCCAGCAGTTCCAGGGCCCAAGGAAGGGAGCTGTTTTTT	CASSSRAQGRELFF
once	TRBD1	TRBV29-1	TRBJ2-7	TGCAGCGTGGGGACAGTCTACGAGCAGTACTTC	CSVGTVYEQYF
-	TRBD1	TRBV6-5	TRBJ1-3	TGTGCCAGCAGTTACTCGGGGACAGCCGGAAACACCATATATTTT	CASSYSGTAGNTIYF
once	TRBD2	TRBV7-2	TRBJ2-2	TGTGCCAGCAGCCCCCCCGGGACTAGGCGATCCGGGGAGCTGTTTTTT	CASSPPGTRRSGELFF
-	-	TRBV28	TRBJ1-5	TGTGCCAGCAGCTCAGTCTATCGGGACGGAGCATTATATAGCAATCAGCCCCAGCATTTT	CASSSVYRDGALYSNQPQHF
once	-	TRBV3-1/TRBV3-2	TRBJ2-5	TGTGCCAGCAGCCAAGGACTGGGGTTGACCCAGTACTTC	CASSQGLGLTQYF
-	-	TRBV2	TRBJ2-2	TGTGCCAGCAGTGGTCGGGGTACGATTGGGTCCGGGGAGCTGTTTTTT	CASSGRGTIGSGELFF
-	TRBD2	TRBV7-3	TRBJ2-1	TGTGCCAGCAGCTCGGGACTAGCGGGAGGGAATGAGCAGTTCTTC	CASSSGLAGGNEQFF
-	TRBD1	TRBV28	TRBJ2-7	TGTGCCAGCAGTTCCGGACAGGGGGACGAGCAGTACTTC	CASSSGQGDEQYF
-	TRBD2	TRBV5-4	TRBJ2-7	TGTGCCAGCAGCCCGGGACTAGCGGGGAGAGAGCAGTACTTC	CASSPGLAGREQYF
-	-	TRBV28	TRBJ1-2	TGTGCCAGCAGTTATCAAGTCTATGGCTACACCTTC	CASSYQVYGYTF
-	-	TRBV21-1	TRBJ2-7	TGTGCCAGCAGCAACTTAGGACAGGGCGCCTACGAGCAGTACTTC	CASSNLGQGAYEQYF
-	-	TRBV5-1	TRBJ2-5	TGCGCCAGCAGCTTGGGGGCGGGACAAGAGACCCAGTACTTC	CASSLGAGQETQYF
-	-	TRBV6-4	TRBJ2-7	TGTGCCAGCAGTGACTCGCCAGGGAGCTCCTACGAGCAGTACTTC	CASSDSPGSSYEQYF
-	-	TRBV6-5	TRBJ1-1	TGTGCCAGCAGGGACCCGGGGGACACTGAAGCTTTCTTT	CASRDPGDTEAFF
-	TRBD1	TRBV12-3/TRBV12-4	TRBJ1-5	TGTGCCAGCAGACAGGGGGGGAATCAGCCCCAGCATTTT	CASRQGGNQPQHF
-	-	TRBV6-5	TRBJ1-1	TGTGCCAGCACTAGCTGGACCCCAAGGGGGACTGAAGCTTTCTTT	CASTSWTPRGTEAFF
-	-	TRBV6-6	TRBJ1-1	TGTGCCAGCAGAGCCCTACAGGGGAACACTGAAGCTTTCTTT	CASRALQGNTEAFF
-	-	TRBV18	TRBJ1-1	TGTGCCAGCTCACCAACGGGACCGGCGGTGGCTTTCTTT	CASSPTGPAVAFF
few	TRBD1	TRBV14	TRBJ2-7	TGTGCCAGCGGGGGACAGGGTAACAGGGAGCAGTACTTC	CASGGQGNREQYF
-	TRBD2	TRBV28	TRBJ2-7	TGTGCCAGCACCTCTTGGGCTAGCGGGAGATACGAGCAGTACTTC	CASTSWASGRYEQYF
-	-	TRBV4-2	TRBJ1-1	TGTGCCAGCAGCCAAGATCCAGGTGGAGCTTTCTTT	CASSQDPGGAFF
-	-	TRBV19	TRBJ2-5	TGTGCCAGTAGTCGGGCGGGAAGAACCCAAGAGACCCAGTACTTC	CASSRAGRTQETQYF
-	-	TRBV9	TRBJ2-5	TGTGCCAGCAGCTCCCGAGAGGGGGGTGGAGAGACCCAGTACTTC	CASSSREGGGETQYF
few	-	TRBV25-1	TRBJ2-3	TGTGCCAGCAGTTCAACACCGGGCAGGGCGGACACAGATACGCAGTATTTT	CASSSTPGRADTDTQYF
-	TRBD2	TRBV28	TRBJ2-7	TGTGCCAGCAGACCGGGGGGGAGCTCCTACGAGCAGTACTTC	CASRPGGSSYEQYF
-	TRBD2	TRBV28	TRBJ2-7	TGTGCCAGCAGTTTCGTCCTAGCGGGAGTCGAGCAGTACTTC	CASSFVLAGVEQYF
-	-	TRBV29-1	TRBJ1-1	TGCAGCTGTATCCTCACAGTGAACACTGAAGCTTTCTTT	CSCILTVNTEAFF
-	TRBD1	TRBV5-4	TRBJ2-3	TGTGCCAGCAGCCCATGGGACAGAAACACAGATACGCAGTATTTT	CASSPWDRNTDTQYF
-	-	TRBV7-9	TRBJ1-4	TGTGCCACCACACTGGGGGATCCAACTAATGAAAAACTGTTTTTT	CATTLGDPTNEKLFF
-	TRBD2	TRBV10-3	TRBJ2-2	TGTGCCATCAGTGATTCTCTAGTAGCGGGAGTTGTCGGGGAGCTGTTTTTT	CAISDSLVAGVVGELFF
-	-	TRBV18	TRBJ2-1	TGTGCCAGCTCACCGTCAGGGGGGAATGAGCAGTTCTTC	CASSPSGGNEQFF
-	-	TRBV18	TRBJ2-7	TGTGCCAGCTCACCCGACAGGACGCAAGGCGAGCAGTACTTC	CASSPDRTQGEQYF
-	TRBD1	TRBV25-1	TRBJ1-4	TGTGCCAGCAGTGAAGAGGGCAGGGGGAGAACTAATGAAAAACTGTTTTTT	CASSEEGRGRTNEKLFF
few	-	TRBV4-1	TRBJ2-7	TGCGCCAGCAGCCAAGATGGGAGCCAAACCTACGAGCAGTACTTC	CASSQDGSQTYEQYF
once	-	TRBV9	TRBJ2-3	TGTGCCAGCAGCGAGGCGGGTATCTCCACAGATACGCAGTATTTT	CASSEAGISTDTQYF
-	-	TRBV19	TRBJ2-2	TGTGCCAGTAGTTGGGGCGGTACGAACACCGGGGAGCTGTTTTTT	CASSWGGTNTGELFF
-	-	TRBV9	TRBJ2-1	TGTGCCAGCAGCTCCGGACCGAGCGGGCCCTACAATGAGCAGTTCTTC	CASSSGPSGPYNEQFF
-	TRBD2	TRBV23-1	TRBJ2-1	TGCGCCAGCAGTGGTACTAGCGGGGGGGCTAACAATGAGCAGTTCTTC	CASSGTSGGANNEQFF
-	-	TRBV5-8	TRBJ1-5	TGTGCCAGCAGCTTAGGCGGTCATAGCAATCAGCCCCAGCATTTT	CASSLGGHSNQPQHF
-	TRBD2	TRBV4-1	TRBJ2-7	TGCGCCAGCAGCCAAACCCTTCTCTGGCGGGAGGGCTACGAGCAGTACTTC	CASSQTLLWREGYEQYF
-	TRBD1	TRBV18	TRBJ1-2	TGTGCCAGCTCGATAGCCGGGACAGGGGGCTCTAACTATGGCTACACCTTC	CASSIAGTGGSNYGYTF
once	-	TRBV28	TRBJ1-2	TGTGCCAGCAGTCCCCGGGGGCGGGGCTACACCTTC	CASSPRGRGYTF
once	-	TRBV27	TRBJ2-7	TGTGCCAGCAGTGAGGGGCCGAATCTCGAGCAGTACTTC	CASSEGPNLEQYF
-	-	TRBV10-3	TRBJ2-1	TGTGCCATCAGTGAGTTGAATGAGCAGTTCTTC	CAISELNEQFF